Listed below are T cell receptor beta chains from one sample, sequenced in a study of identifying expanded T cells in peripheral blood. Measured with immunoSEQ multiplex PCR; TCRdb has only the in-frame clones, and not every one. The sample lists about 52,000 clones; 82% were seen once. The sample taken for sequencing was blood. These receptors originate from a person aged 18 to 75 in good health. The CDR3 runs from the conserved cysteine through the conserved F or W. The D gene is left open where the match is weak. Clone size is stated in some rows and not others, as once, few, many or a class when expanded.

j_call | clone_size | v_call | d_call | cdr3_nt | cdr3_aa
TRBJ2-6 | . | TRBV30 | . | TGTGCCTGGAGTGATTACATGGGGGCTGGGGCCAACGTCCTGACTTTC | CAWSDYMGAGANVLTF
TRBJ1-1 | few | TRBV6-1 | . | TGTGCCAGCAGGGCAGGTGGGTCTGAAGCTTTCTTT | CASRAGGSEAFF
TRBJ1-1 | . | TRBV7-7 | . | TGTGCCAGCAGCCTTCCACAGGGCCGGGGCCAAACTGAAGCTTTCTTT | CASSLPQGRGQTEAFF
TRBJ2-2 | . | TRBV5-1 | TRBD2 | TGCGCCAGCAGCTTGGGACTAGCGGGCGGCTTGGGCACCGGGGAGCTGTTTTTT | CASSLGLAGGLGTGELFF
TRBJ2-4 | few | TRBV5-1 | TRBD2 | TGCGCCAGCAGAGTGAGCGGCGGGAGGGGTTCCAAAAACATTCAGTACTTC | CASRVSGGRGSKNIQYF
TRBJ2-6 | . | TRBV6-5 | . | TGTGCCAGCAGTTACGGGGGGACCGGGGCCAACGTCCTGACTTTC | CASSYGGTGANVLTF
TRBJ2-1 | . | TRBV11-2 | . | TGTGCCAGCAGCCCAGGGACCCTAAGGGACAATGAGCAGTTCTTC | CASSPGTLRDNEQFF
TRBJ2-6 | medium-sized | TRBV19 | . | TGTGCCAGTACCCCGGGACCAGGAGGGTCTGGGGCCAACGTCCTGACTTTC | CASTPGPGGSGANVLTF
TRBJ2-7 | . | TRBV7-2 | TRBD2 | TGTGCCAGCAGCCCCGGGACTAGAACCTACGAGCAGTACTTC | CASSPGTRTYEQYF
TRBJ2-2 | . | TRBV10-2 | . | TGCGCCAGCAGTATCTCCCACACCGGGGAGCTGTTTTTT | CASSISHTGELFF
TRBJ2-3 | . | TRBV30 | . | TGTGCCTGGAGTGTACGAGGGTCAGATACGCAGTATTTT | CAWSVRGSDTQYF
TRBJ2-1 | . | TRBV11-2 | . | TGTGCCAGCACCTACCGTAGTAGCTCCTACAATGAGCAGTTCTTC | CASTYRSSSYNEQFF
TRBJ2-7 | once | TRBV5-1 | . | TGCGCCAGCAGCTTAAACCGGGACCGACACTACGAGCAGTACTTC | CASSLNRDRHYEQYF
TRBJ1-4 | . | TRBV7-9 | TRBD1 | TGTGCCAGCAGCTTGGGACAGGGGGCTAATGAAAAACTGTTTTTT | CASSLGQGANEKLFF
TRBJ1-1 | . | TRBV25-1 | . | TGTGCCAGCAGTGAAGGGGGGGCGAACACTGAAGCTTTCTTT | CASSEGGANTEAFF
TRBJ2-1 | . | TRBV29-1 | TRBD2 | TGCAGCGTACCACCGGGACTAGCGGGGGGGAACAATGAGCAGTTCTTC | CSVPPGLAGGNNEQFF
TRBJ1-4 | . | TRBV27 | TRBD1 | TGTGCCAGCCGGGACAGAAATAATGAAAAACTGTTTTTT | CASRDRNNEKLFF
TRBJ2-5 | . | TRBV11-2 | TRBD2 | TGTGCCAGCAGCTCTAGCGGGGGCCAAGAGACCCAGTACTTC | CASSSSGGQETQYF
TRBJ1-2 | . | TRBV29-1 | TRBD1 | TGCAGCGCCGTAGGGACAGTCTATGGCTACACCTTC | CSAVGTVYGYTF
TRBJ1-5 | . | TRBV30 | . | TGTGCCTGGGGAGGGGGGAATCAGCCCCAGCATTTT | CAWGGGNQPQHF
TRBJ2-3 | . | TRBV7-9 | . | TGTGCCAGCAGCTCATGGGAGGATACGCAGTATTTT | CASSSWEDTQYF
TRBJ1-1 | . | TRBV7-2 | TRBD1 | TGTGCCAGCAGCTTGACCCCCCGGGACAGGGGAATAGCTTTCTTT | CASSLTPRDRGIAFF
TRBJ2-3 | . | TRBV11-3 | TRBD2 | TGTGCCAGCAGCGCTGGGACTAGCGGGAGGGAAGATACGCAGTATTTT | CASSAGTSGREDTQYF
TRBJ2-2 | . | TRBV11-3 | . | TGTGCCAGCAGCTTTTGGGGGCGAGGCACCGGGGAGCTGTTTTTT | CASSFWGRGTGELFF
TRBJ2-5 | once | TRBV2 | . | TGTGCCAGCACCACAGCCGCTACCCAAGAGACCCAGTACTTC | CASTTAATQETQYF
TRBJ1-2 | . | TRBV11-2 | . | TGTGCCAGCAGCTTAGCAGGGCCCTATGGCTACACCTTC | CASSLAGPYGYTF
TRBJ2-5 | few | TRBV2 | . | TGTGCCAGCAGTCAACAAGAGACCCAGTACTTC | CASSQQETQYF
TRBJ2-2 | . | TRBV5-1 | TRBD2 | TGCGCCAGCAGCTTGAAGGGACTAGCCGGCACCGGGGAGCTGTTTTTT | CASSLKGLAGTGELFF
TRBJ1-2 | once | TRBV10-3 | TRBD1 | TGTGCCATCAGAGACAGGGGCGATGGCTACACCTTC | CAIRDRGDGYTF
TRBJ1-1 | . | TRBV19 | TRBD1 | TGTGCCAGTAGTATAAATTACAGGGGTGAAGGGACTGAAGCTTTCTTT | CASSINYRGEGTEAFF
TRBJ2-5 | . | TRBV5-1 | . | TGCGCCAGCAGCTGGGGATCCGTCGGAATCCAAGAGACCCAGTACTTC | CASSWGSVGIQETQYF
TRBJ2-3 | . | TRBV7-2 | TRBD1 | TGTGCCAGCAGGTGGGGACAGGGGACAGATACGCAGTATTTT | CASRWGQGTDTQYF
TRBJ2-1 | . | TRBV7-9 | TRBD2 | TGTGCCAGCAGCTCGACCGGACTAGCGGGGGGGCCCGGTGAGCAGTTCTTC | CASSSTGLAGGPGEQFF
TRBJ2-1 | . | TRBV7-2 | TRBD2 | TGTGCCAGCAGCTCATTTACTCGCGGGCGGGGGGACTACAATGAGCAGTTCTTC | CASSSFTRGRGDYNEQFF
TRBJ2-1 | many | TRBV4-2 | TRBD2 | TGTGCCAGCAGCCAAACGGGGGGTAGGGATGAGCAGTTCTTC | CASSQTGGRDEQFF
TRBJ2-3 | few | TRBV6-4 | TRBD2 | TGTGCCAGCAGTGACTCCGGAGCGGGGGGGGCCCGGGTGTATTTT | CASSDSGAGGARVYF
TRBJ2-1 | . | TRBV27 | TRBD1 | TGTGCCAGCAGAGTGACAGGGGGTCCCTACAATGAGCAGTTCTTC | CASRVTGGPYNEQFF
TRBJ1-1 | . | TRBV30 | . | TGTGCCTGGATGGAAGGGTGGGGATCCACTGAAGCTTTCTTT | CAWMEGWGSTEAFF
TRBJ1-2 | few | TRBV6-1 | TRBD1 | TGTGCCAGCGGAAAGGGACAGGGGGGTTATGGCTACACCTTC | CASGKGQGGYGYTF
TRBJ2-3 | . | TRBV30 | . | TGTGCCCGAGGGGGTGCGACTAGCACAGATACGCAGTATTTT | CARGGATSTDTQYF
TRBJ1-6 | . | TRBV7-9 | TRBD1 | TGTGCCAGCAGCTCCACCGGGACAGGGCTCTCACCCCTCCACTTT | CASSSTGTGLSPLHF
TRBJ2-6 | . | TRBV9 | . | TGTGCCAGCAGCGTAGCATACGCGGCTGGGGCCAACGTCCTGACTTTC | CASSVAYAAGANVLTF
TRBJ1-2 | . | TRBV29-1 | TRBD1 | TGCAGCGCTGGACAGGGCAGCTATGGCTACACCTTC | CSAGQGSYGYTF
TRBJ2-1 | . | TRBV30 | . | TGTGCCGGGGGGTCCCAGCGCTTTGGTAATGAGCAGTTCTTC | CAGGSQRFGNEQFF
TRBJ2-3 | . | TRBV25-1 | TRBD1 | TGTGCCAGCAGGGCGGGACAGGGGGCGTCAGATACGCAGTATTTT | CASRAGQGASDTQYF
TRBJ2-7 | few | TRBV9 | TRBD1 | TGTGCCAGCAGCGGACAGGGGGCCTACGAGCAGTACTTC | CASSGQGAYEQYF
TRBJ2-7 | . | TRBV4-3 | . | TGCGCCAGCAGCCAGCAGAGGACAGCGTCCTACGAGCAGTACTTC | CASSQQRTASYEQYF
TRBJ2-3 | . | TRBV9 | TRBD2 | TGTGCCAGCAGCGCCCCGAAGCGGGGGGGTGGCACAGATACGCAGTATTTT | CASSAPKRGGGTDTQYF
TRBJ2-3 | . | TRBV7-9 | TRBD1 | TGTGCCAGCAGTATACAGGGGGCGACGGATACGCAGTATTTT | CASSIQGATDTQYF
TRBJ2-3 | . | TRBV4-2 | TRBD2 | TGTGCCAGCAGCCCCGGGACTAGCGGTGGGGCAGATACGCAGTATTTT | CASSPGTSGGADTQYF
TRBJ2-2 | . | TRBV10-3 | TRBD2 | TGTGCCAGTTGTAGCGGGGAGGGCACCGGGGAGCTGTTTTTT | CASCSGEGTGELFF
TRBJ1-3 | . | TRBV7-6 | . | TGTGCCAGCAGCTTAGCCCTCCCTCGCTCTGGAAACACCATATATTTT | CASSLALPRSGNTIYF
TRBJ2-5 | . | TRBV7-2 | . | TGTGCCAGCAGCTCCTCTGGGCAGACAAAGTACTTC | CASSSSGQTKYF
TRBJ1-2 | . | TRBV7-8 | . | TGTGCCAGCAGCCTAGTGGGCGGATTTAACTATGGCTACACCTTC | CASSLVGGFNYGYTF
TRBJ1-4 | . | TRBV7-9 | . | TGTGCCAGCAGCTTAGAAGCCGCAACTAATGAAAAACTGTTTTTT | CASSLEAATNEKLFF